Listed here are 16 T cell receptor beta chains from one sample, sequenced in a study of cytotoxic CD8 clonotypes in ibrutinib-treated CLL. The data were produced by immunoSEQ multiplex PCR, yet TCRdb's version contains in-frame clones alone and is incomplete. The repertoire holds about 84,000 clones, 86% seen once, with about 5.8% in the top ten. The source material was PBMCs, sampled before ibrutinib treatment. The receptors shown here come from a human donor with chronic lymphocytic leukemia.

The table lists this clone with a few counts. The chain combines TRBV29-1 with TRBJ2-7; D unresolved. Looked up from germline, CDR1 is SQVTM and CDR2 is ANQGSEA. V was trimmed by 3 bases and J by 0 bases, leaving 9 bases between them. The length of the CDR3 is 13 residues. The CDR3 nucleotides read TGCAGCGTTGATTTGGCATACTCCTACGAGCAGTACTTC. It encodes CSVDLAYSYEQYF.

The CDR3 protein is CASRFTGPTDTQYF. CDR3 sequence (DNA): TGTGCCAGCAGGTTTACAGGCCCCACAGATACGCAGTATTTT. The chain carries TRBV5-8 and TRBJ2-3, with D possibly TRBD1 on 5 matching bases. This CDR3 is built from 14 residues. CDR1 is SGHTS and CDR2 is YDEGEE in the germline V gene. Trimming removed 5 bases from V and 2 bases from J, with 12 bases in between.

This chain links TRBV4-1 with TRBJ2-1; 8 positions match TRBD1. The trim removed 3 bases at V and 6 bases at J, leaving 10 bases unmatched. The CDR3 runs 16 residues. CDR1 and CDR2 from the germline V gene are MGHRA and YSYEKL. As DNA, the CDR3 is TGCGCCAGCAGCCAGTCCGGGACAGGTATCGTCAATGAGCAGTTCTTC. This translates into CASSQSGTGIVNEQFF.

This chain uses TRBV7-3 with TRBJ2-2; no definite D call. Per germline, CDR1 SGHTA and CDR2 FQGTGA. This CDR3 is built from 13 residues. V was shortened by 6 bases and J by 3 bases, with 8 bases between the two germline ends. In DNA, the CDR3 is TGTGCCAGCAGTACAGCTGACACCGGGGAGCTGTTTTTT. Translated, it gives CASSTADTGELFF.

This sequence joins TRBV4-1 and TRBJ2-5; 12 nucleotides line up with TRBD2. V gave up 4 bases and J gave up 5 bases; unmatched junction bases: 5. This CDR3 is built from 15 residues. Per germline, CDR1 MGHRA and CDR2 YSYEKL. The CDR3 sequence: CASSPLAGGGETQYF. The CDR3 DNA is TGCGCCAGCAGCCCCCTAGCGGGAGGGGGGGAGACCCAGTACTTC.

In nucleotides, the CDR3 is TGTGCCATCAGTGAACAAGAGCCGAGCTCCTACGAGCAGTACTTC. Amino acids: CAISEQEPSSYEQYF. The V and J genes are TRBV10-3 and TRBJ2-7, with no clear D. There are 15 residues in the CDR3. Trimming took off 3 bases at V and 0 bases at J, with 12 bases between the two ends. The V gene's germline CDR1 is ENHRY and CDR2 SYGVKD.

This sequence joins TRBV6-6 and TRBJ1-3; D is unresolved. V dropped 8 bases and J dropped 0 bases, with 8 bases sitting between them. There are 13 residues in the CDR3. In germline, CDR1 is MNHNY, CDR2 SVGAGI (reference sequence). Written as DNA, the CDR3 is TGTGCCAGCGTCGGCGGCTCTGGAAACACCATATATTTT. This codes for CASVGGSGNTIYF.

The chain has TRBV7-9 and TRBJ2-7, with D perhaps matching TRBD1 (7 bases). The V end lost 2 bases, the J end lost 5 bases, and 22 bases lay between the germline ends. CDR1 and CDR2 from the germline V gene are SEHNR and FQNEAQ (reference sequence). The CDR3 totals 17 residues. The CDR3 coding sequence is TGTGCCAGCAGCTTATTGGGAGGCACAGGGGTGAAAAACGAGCAGTACTTC. Protein product: CASSLLGGTGVKNEQYF.

J is TRBJ2-7 and V is TRBV4-3; tentatively, D is TRBD1 or TRBD2 (6 bases each). This CDR3 has 14 amino acids. Trimming stripped 1 base from V and 2 bases from J, with 9 bases between. The V gene's germline CDR1 is LGHNA and CDR2 YSLEER. The CDR3: CASSQAGAAYEQYF. As DNA, the CDR3 is TGCGCCAGCAGCCAAGCGGGGGCCGCCTACGAGCAGTACTTC.

The CDR3 DNA is TGCGCCAGCACTTCCAGACTAGCGGGAGGAAATGAGCAGTTCTTC. This translates into CASTSRLAGGNEQFF. The V and J genes are TRBV5-1 and TRBJ2-1; TRBD2 aligns across 13 bases. Germline V lookup: CDR1 SGHRS, CDR2 YFSETQ. The CDR3 consists of 15 residues. With 6 bases clipped from V and 7 bases from J, the junction kept 7 bases outside the gene matches.

The chain couples TRBV21-1 to TRBJ2-2; the D call of TRBD2 is as the table states it, not checked on the DNA. TRBV21-1 is reported as a pseudogene. The length of the CDR3 is 16 residues. This chain's CDR3 is CASPWRRRVCTGELFF. The CDR3 bases are TGTGCCAGCCCCTGGAGGAGGCGGGTATGCACCGGGGAGCTGTTTTTT.

The DNA for the CDR3 is TGCGCCAGCAGCTTCGGGGGTTCTAACTATGGCTACACCTTC. It codes for CASSFGGSNYGYTF. The chain couples TRBV5-1 to TRBJ1-2; the D gene is possibly TRBD1 (5 bases). V was trimmed by 2 bases and J by 0 bases, leaving 8 bases between them. Germline values: CDR1 SGHRS, CDR2 YFSETQ. The CDR3 is made up of 14 amino acids.

The chain recombines TRBV5-1 with TRBJ2-5; 7 bases fit TRBD1. The V segment lost 3 bases and the J segment 2 bases; nucleotides outside the gene matches: 10. Per germline, CDR1 SGHRS and CDR2 YFSETQ. CDR3 size: 16 residues. The CDR3, as DNA: TGCGCCAGCAGCTATGGGCCACGGGACAGACAAGAGACCCAGTACTTC. Residues: CASSYGPRDRQETQYF.

The chain employs TRBV28 and TRBJ2-7, with TRBD1 matching over 7 bases. V was pared by 4 bases and J by 1 base, with 10 bases of the junction left unmatched. In germline, CDR1 is MDHEN, CDR2 SYDVKM. This CDR3 contains 16 residues. Here the CDR3 reads CASSWEPGQLSYEQYF. The CDR3 DNA is TGTGCCAGCAGTTGGGAACCGGGACAGCTATCCTACGAGCAGTACTTC.

The V and J genes are TRBV7-2 and TRBJ2-7; 16 bases map to TRBD2. The CDR3 consists of 18 residues. Germline V lookup: CDR1 SGHTA, CDR2 FQGNSA. V was clipped by 5 bases and J by 3 bases; unmatched bases: 10. The DNA of the CDR3 is TGTGCCAGCAGCCGGGGACTAGCGGGAGGGCCGTCAATCTACGAGCAGTACTTC. It encodes CASSRGLAGGPSIYEQYF.

The chain is built from TRBV14 and TRBJ2-4; 8 bases are a match to TRBD2. This CDR3 comprises 15 residues. Germline-derived CDR1 and CDR2 are SGHDN and FVKESK. The V gene end was trimmed by 4 bases and the J gene end by 9 bases; junction bases not matched to a gene: 11. In nucleotides, the CDR3 is TGTGCCAGCAGCCCTGAACGGGCGGGAGGCTCCATTCAGTACTTC. Its translation: CASSPERAGGSIQYF.